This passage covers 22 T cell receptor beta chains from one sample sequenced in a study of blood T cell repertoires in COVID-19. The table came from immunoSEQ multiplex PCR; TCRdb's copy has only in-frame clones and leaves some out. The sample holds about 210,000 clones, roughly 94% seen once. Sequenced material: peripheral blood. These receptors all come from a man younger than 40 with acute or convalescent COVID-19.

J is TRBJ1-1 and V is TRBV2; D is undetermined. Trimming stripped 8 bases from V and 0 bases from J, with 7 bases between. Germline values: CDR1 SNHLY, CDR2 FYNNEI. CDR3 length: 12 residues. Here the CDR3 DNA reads TGTGCCAGCTCCCGAGTGAACACTGAAGCTTTCTTT. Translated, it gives CASSRVNTEAFF.

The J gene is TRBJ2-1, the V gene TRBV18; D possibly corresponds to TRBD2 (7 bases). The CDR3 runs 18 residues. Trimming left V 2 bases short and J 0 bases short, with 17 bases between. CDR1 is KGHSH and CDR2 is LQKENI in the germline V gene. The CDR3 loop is CASSPRGGGFSSYNEQFF. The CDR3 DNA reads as TGTGCCAGCTCACCAAGAGGGGGAGGGTTCAGCTCCTACAATGAGCAGTTCTTC.

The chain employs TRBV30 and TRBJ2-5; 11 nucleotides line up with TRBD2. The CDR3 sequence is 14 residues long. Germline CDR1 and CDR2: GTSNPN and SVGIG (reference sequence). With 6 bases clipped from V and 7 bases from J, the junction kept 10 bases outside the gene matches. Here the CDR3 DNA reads TGTGCCTGCACTAGCGGGAGCCTCCTGGGGACCCAGTACTTC. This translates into CACTSGSLLGTQYF.

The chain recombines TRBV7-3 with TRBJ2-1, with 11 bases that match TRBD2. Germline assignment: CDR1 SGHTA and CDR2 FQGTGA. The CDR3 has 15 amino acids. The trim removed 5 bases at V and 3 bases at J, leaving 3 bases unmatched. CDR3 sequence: CASSPGTSGYNEQFF. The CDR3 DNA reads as TGTGCCAGCAGCCCCGGGACTAGCGGCTACAATGAGCAGTTCTTC. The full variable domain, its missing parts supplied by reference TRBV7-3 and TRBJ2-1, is GAGVSQTPSNKVTEKGKYVELRCDPISGHTALYWYRQSLGQGPEFLIYFQGTGAADDSGLPNDRFFAVRPEGSVSTLKIQRTERGDSAVYLCASSPGTSGYNEQFFGPGTRLTVL.

The CDR3 nucleotides read TGCGCCAGCAGCTTGGCTTCGAACACCGGGGAGCTGTTTTTT. This sequence encodes CASSLASNTGELFF. The chain links TRBV5-1 to TRBJ2-2; D not resolved. V was cut by 0 bases and J by 0 bases, with 3 bases left in between. The CDR3 has 14 amino acids. Germline V gene sequence: CDR1 SGHRS, CDR2 YFSETQ. Looking up the rest from reference TRBV5-1 and TRBJ2-2 gives the full variable domain: KAGVTQTPRYLIKTRGQQVTLSCSPISGHRSVSWYQQTPGQGLQFLFEYFSETQRNKGNFPGRFSGRQFSNSRSEMNVSTLELGDSALYLCASSLASNTGELFFGEGSRLTVL.

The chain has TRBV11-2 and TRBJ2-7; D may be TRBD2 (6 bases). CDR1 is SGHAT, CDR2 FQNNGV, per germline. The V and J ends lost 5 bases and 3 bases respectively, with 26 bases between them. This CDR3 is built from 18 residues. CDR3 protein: CASSAGWIEAGWVYEQYF. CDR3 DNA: TGTGCCAGCAGCGCTGGGTGGATAGAGGCGGGATGGGTCTACGAGCAGTACTTC.

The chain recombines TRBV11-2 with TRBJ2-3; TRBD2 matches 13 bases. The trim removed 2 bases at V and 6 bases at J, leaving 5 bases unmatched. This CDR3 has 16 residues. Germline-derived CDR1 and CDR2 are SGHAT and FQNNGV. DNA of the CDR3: TGTGCCAGCAGCTTAAGACTAGCGGGGGGCTCGGATACGCAGTATTTT. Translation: CASSLRLAGGSDTQYF. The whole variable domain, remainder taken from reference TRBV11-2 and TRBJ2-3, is EAGVAQSPRYKIIEKRQSVAFWCNPISGHATLYWYQQILGQGPKLLIQFQNNGVVDDSQLPKDRFSAERLKGVDSTLKIQPAKLEDSAVYLCASSLRLAGGSDTQYFGPGTRLTVL.

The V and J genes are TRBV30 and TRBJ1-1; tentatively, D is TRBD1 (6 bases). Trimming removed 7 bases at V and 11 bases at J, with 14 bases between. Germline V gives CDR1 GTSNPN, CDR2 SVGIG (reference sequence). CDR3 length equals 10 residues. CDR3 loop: CAYQRGPAFF. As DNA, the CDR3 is TGTGCCTACCAGCGGGGGCCGGCTTTCTTT.

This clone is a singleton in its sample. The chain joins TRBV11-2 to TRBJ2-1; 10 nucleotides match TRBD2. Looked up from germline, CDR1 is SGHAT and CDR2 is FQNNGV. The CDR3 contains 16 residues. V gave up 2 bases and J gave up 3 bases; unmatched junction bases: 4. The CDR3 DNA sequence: TGTGCCAGCAGCTTATTTGGGACTAGCGACTACAATGAGCAGTTCTTC. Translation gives CASSLFGTSDYNEQFF.

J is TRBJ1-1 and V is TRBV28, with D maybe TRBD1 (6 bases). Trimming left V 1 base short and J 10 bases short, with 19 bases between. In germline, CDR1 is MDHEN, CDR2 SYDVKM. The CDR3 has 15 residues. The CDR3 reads CASSLFGGGRQLAFF. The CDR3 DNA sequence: TGTGCCAGCAGTTTATTCGGGGGGGGCCGGCAGTTAGCTTTCTTT.

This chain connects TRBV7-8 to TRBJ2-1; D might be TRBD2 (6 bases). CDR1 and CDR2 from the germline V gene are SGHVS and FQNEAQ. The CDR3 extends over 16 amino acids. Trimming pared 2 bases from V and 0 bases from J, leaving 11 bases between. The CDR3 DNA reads TGTGCCAGCAGCTTATTACGGAGGGGCTCCTACAATGAGCAGTTCTTC. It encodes CASSLLRRGSYNEQFF.

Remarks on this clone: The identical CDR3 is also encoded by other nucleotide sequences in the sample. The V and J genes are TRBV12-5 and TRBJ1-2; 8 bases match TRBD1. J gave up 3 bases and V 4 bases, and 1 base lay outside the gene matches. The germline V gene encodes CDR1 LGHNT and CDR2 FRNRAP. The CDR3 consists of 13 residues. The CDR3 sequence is CASGSGGYYGYTF. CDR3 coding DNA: TGTGCTAGTGGTTCAGGGGGCTACTATGGCTACACCTTC. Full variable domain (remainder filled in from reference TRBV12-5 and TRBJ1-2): DARVTQTPRHKVTEMGQEVTMRCQPILGHNTVFWYRQTMMQGLELLAYFRNRAPLDDSGMPKDRFSAEMPDATLATLKIQPSEPRDSAVYFCASGSGGYYGYTFGSGTRLTVV.

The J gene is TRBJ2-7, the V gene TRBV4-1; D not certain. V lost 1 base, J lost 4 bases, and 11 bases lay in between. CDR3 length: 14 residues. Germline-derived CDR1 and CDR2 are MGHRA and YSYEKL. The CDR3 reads CASSQGASLYEQYF. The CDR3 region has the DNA TGCGCCAGCAGCCAAGGGGCCTCCCTATACGAGCAGTACTTC.

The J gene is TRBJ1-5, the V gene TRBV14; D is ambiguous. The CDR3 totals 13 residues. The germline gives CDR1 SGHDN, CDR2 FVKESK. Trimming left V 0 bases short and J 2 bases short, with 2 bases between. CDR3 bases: TGTGCCAGCAGCCAAGACGGCAATCAGCCCCAGCATTTT. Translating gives CASSQDGNQPQHF.

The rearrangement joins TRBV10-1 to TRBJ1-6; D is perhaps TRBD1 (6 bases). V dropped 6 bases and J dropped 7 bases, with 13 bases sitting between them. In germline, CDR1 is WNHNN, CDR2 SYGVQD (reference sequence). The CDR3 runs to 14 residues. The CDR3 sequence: CASSMAGANSPLHF. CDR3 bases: TGCGCCAGCAGCATGGCGGGGGCGAATTCACCCCTCCACTTT.

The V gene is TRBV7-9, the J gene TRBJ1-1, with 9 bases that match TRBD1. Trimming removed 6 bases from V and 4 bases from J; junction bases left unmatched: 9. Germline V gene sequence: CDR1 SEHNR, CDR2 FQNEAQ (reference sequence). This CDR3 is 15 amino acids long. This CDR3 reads CASRPITGGVTEAFF. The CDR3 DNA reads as TGTGCCAGCAGACCGATTACAGGGGGCGTCACTGAAGCTTTCTTT.

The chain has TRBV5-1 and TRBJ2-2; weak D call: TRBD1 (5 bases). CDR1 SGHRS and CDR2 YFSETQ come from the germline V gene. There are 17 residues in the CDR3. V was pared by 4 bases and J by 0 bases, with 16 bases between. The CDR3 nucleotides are TGCGCCAGCAGCCTTCGAGTAGGGGTGTCGAACACCGGGGAGCTGTTTTTT. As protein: CASSLRVGVSNTGELFF.

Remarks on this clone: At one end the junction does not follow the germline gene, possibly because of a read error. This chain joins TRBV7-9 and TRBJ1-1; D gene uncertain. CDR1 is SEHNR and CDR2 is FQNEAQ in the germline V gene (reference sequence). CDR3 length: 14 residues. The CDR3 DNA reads TGCGGCCTCGGTCCGGGTTACTCGAACACTGAAGCTTTCTTT. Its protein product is CGLGPGYSNTEAFF.

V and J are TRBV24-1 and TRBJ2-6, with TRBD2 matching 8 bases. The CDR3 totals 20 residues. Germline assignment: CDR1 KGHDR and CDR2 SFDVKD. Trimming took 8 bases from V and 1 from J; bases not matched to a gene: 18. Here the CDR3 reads CATTRRDSGVPYSGANVLTF. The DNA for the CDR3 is TGTGCCACCACCCGGAGGGATAGCGGGGTCCCCTATTCTGGGGCCAACGTCCTGACTTTC.

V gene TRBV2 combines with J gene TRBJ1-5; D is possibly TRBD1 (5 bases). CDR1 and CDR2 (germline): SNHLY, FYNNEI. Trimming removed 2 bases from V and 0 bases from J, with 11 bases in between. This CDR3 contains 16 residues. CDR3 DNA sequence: TGTGCCAGCAGTGAAACGGGGGTCTATAGCAATCAGCCCCAGCATTTT. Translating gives CASSETGVYSNQPQHF.

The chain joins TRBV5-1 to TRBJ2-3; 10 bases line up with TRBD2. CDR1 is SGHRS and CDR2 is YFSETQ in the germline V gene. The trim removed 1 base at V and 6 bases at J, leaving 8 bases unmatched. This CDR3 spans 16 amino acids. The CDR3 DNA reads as TGCGCCAGCAGCTTGTCTAGCGGGGGCGGGAGTGATACGCAGTATTTT. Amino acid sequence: CASSLSSGGGSDTQYF.

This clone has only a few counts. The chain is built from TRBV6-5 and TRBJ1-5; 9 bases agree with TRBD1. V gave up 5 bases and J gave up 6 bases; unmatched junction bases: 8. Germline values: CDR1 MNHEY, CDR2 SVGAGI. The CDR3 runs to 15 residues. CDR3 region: CASSTTGGPGQPQHF. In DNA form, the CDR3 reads TGTGCCAGCAGTACTACAGGGGGCCCGGGTCAGCCCCAGCATTTT.